This TCR beta chain came from a study of T cells after yellow fever vaccination. Study at large: SMART-Seq v4 Ultra Low Input served to prepare low-cell-number fractions.

Study results and caveats: On re-exposure, the response was weaker but peaked faster, at day 5 versus 15. A large majority of primary-vaccination clones showed up again after the booster (about 96% CD4, almost 90% CD8). Clonotypes found in both CD4 and CD8 compartments made up a small share.

TCRdb itself ran the 5' RACE reads through MiXCR, one entry per CDR3 protein. Among 500,000 to 650,000 distinct CDR3 sequences listed, 9% to 15% were seen once. Trimming took 5 bases from V and 9 from J; bases not matched to a gene: 13. The CDR3 totals 15 residues. Germline values: CDR1 MNHEY, CDR2 SMNVEV (reference sequence). This clonotype has just a few counts. Its antigen is unidentified. The TCR originated in a man aged 30 to 39 who received the YFV17D yellow fever vaccine. The sequencing used PBMCs, collected on the day of the yellow fever booster vaccination. This chain connects TRBV27 to TRBJ2-1; 7 nucleotides align to TRBD1. CDR3 in amino acids: CASSLDRVFGGEQFF. Here the CDR3 DNA reads TGTGCCAGCAGTCTTGACAGGGTGTTTGGTGGTGAGCAGTTCTTC.